A single sample is the source of the 6 T cell receptor beta chains below, sequenced in a study of T-cell reconstitution after alpha-beta-depleted transplantation in children. Library preparation (for TCRbeta) was performed with unique molecular identifiers. TCRdb called the PCR reads again in MiXCR, with one record for every CDR3 protein. The sample has roughly 100,000 distinct CDR3 sequences, 7.5% to 9% seen once. Sequencing was performed on PBMCs, taken before TCRalphabeta/CD19-depleted stem cell transplant. The source of these receptors is a boy between 2 and 10 years old with acute lymphoblastic leukemia, due to receive a stem cell transplant.

This clonotype turned up a few times. CDR3 nucleotide sequence: TGCAGTGCTTCCGCAGGGGGGAATGAAAAACTGTTTTTT. Translated, it gives CSASAGGNEKLFF. V and J are TRBV20-1 and TRBJ1-4, with 7 bases matching TRBD1. CDR3 length equals 13 residues. Trimming at V came to 5 bases and at J to 5 bases, leaving 5 bases not matched to a gene. Germline V lookup: CDR1 DFQATT, CDR2 SNEGSKA (reference sequence).

The V call is TRBV7-9, the J call TRBJ1-3; 8 bases agree with TRBD1. J was trimmed by 7 bases and V by 5 bases; bases with no gene match: 4. This CDR3 is 13 amino acids long. In germline, CDR1 is SEHNR, CDR2 FQNEAQ (reference sequence). The CDR3 is CASSNQGANTIYF. CDR3 nucleotide sequence: TGTGCCAGCAGCAACCAGGGGGCGAACACCATATATTTT.

Many counts were recorded for this clonotype. The chain uses TRBV15 and TRBJ2-7; possibly TRBD1 or TRBD2 for D (5 bases each). The CDR3 is 18 residues long. V shed 5 bases and J shed 5 bases, with 28 bases lying between them. The germline V gene has CDR1 LNHNV and CDR2 YYDKDF (reference sequence). The CDR3: CATSDLRPLGTDAHEQYF. DNA for the CDR3: TGTGCCACCAGCGACTTAAGACCCCTTGGGACGGACGCCCACGAGCAGTACTTC. The entire variable domain, with the rest obtained from reference TRBV15 and TRBJ2-7, is as follows: DAMVIQNPRYQVTQFGKPVTLSCSQTLNHNVMYWYQQKSSQAPKLLFHYYDKDFNNEADTPDNFQSRRPNTSFCFLDIRSPGLGDTAMYLCATSDLRPLGTDAHEQYFGPGTRLTVT.

The chain recombines TRBV7-2 with TRBJ2-1, with 7 bases fitting TRBD2. From germline, CDR1 is SGHTA and CDR2 FQGNSA. Trimming took 7 bases from V and 3 from J; bases not matched to a gene: 6. The CDR3 is made up of 14 amino acids. The chain's CDR3 is CASNSGTNYNEQFF. The CDR3 DNA reads as TGTGCCAGCAACTCCGGGACTAACTACAATGAGCAGTTCTTC.

This clonotype was found many times. The chain links TRBV6-2 or TRBV6-3 to TRBJ1-5; perhaps TRBD1 as D (5 bases). CDR1 is MNHEY, CDR2 SVGEGT, per germline. Trimming left V 2 bases short and J 0 bases short, with 8 bases between. CDR3 length equals 15 residues. The CDR3 is CASSYLGGSNQPQHF. In nucleotides, the CDR3 is TGTGCCAGCAGTTACCTCGGGGGTAGCAATCAGCCCCAGCATTTT.

Ten or more counts support this clonotype. V usage is TRBV5-1 and J usage is TRBJ2-2; 7 bases fit TRBD1. CDR1 is SGHRS, CDR2 YFSETQ, per germline. The CDR3 has 15 amino acids. Germline trimming cut 2 bases from V and 1 base from J; bases unmatched to any gene: 2. CDR3 in amino acids: CASSFRQGNTGELFF. Written as DNA, the CDR3 is TGCGCCAGCAGCTTCCGACAGGGGAACACCGGGGAGCTGTTTTTT.